These 4 T cell receptor beta chains were sequenced from one sample in a study of shared clonotypes between healthy human individuals. Profiling relied on immunoSEQ multiplex PCR, and the TCRdb table lists in-frame clones only, not all of them. The table records 2 million to 3 million clones, over 85% of them present only once. What was sequenced was naive CD4+ T cells sorted from blood. Regarding subset: CD45RA+ positively selected. These receptor sequences come from a man younger than 30 in good health.

This clone occurred once. The chain joins TRBV9 to TRBJ2-1, with TRBD2 as a possible D gene (5 bases). This CDR3 is 16 amino acids long. Per the germline V gene, CDR1 is SGDLS and CDR2 is YYNGEE. Between the trimmed V and J ends, which lost 2 bases and 4 bases, there was a span of 16 bases. This CDR3 reads CASSVTSPGFYNEQFF. CDR3 DNA: TGTGCCAGCAGCGTTACAAGCCCGGGGTTTTACAATGAGCAGTTCTTC.

CDR3 amino acids: CASSSGLAGGADTQYF. The CDR3 DNA reads as TGTGCCAGCAGCTCTGGACTAGCGGGAGGGGCCGATACGCAGTATTTT. The V gene is TRBV7-9, the J gene TRBJ2-3; 15 bases are a match to TRBD2. V was clipped by 4 bases and J by 6 bases; unmatched bases: 5. CDR1 is SEHNR and CDR2 is FQNEAQ in the germline V gene (reference sequence). The CDR3 has 16 amino acids.

The chain joins TRBV6-1 to TRBJ2-1; 7 bases line up with TRBD2. The J segment lost 13 bases and the V segment lost 10 bases, leaving 16 bases of the junction unmatched. The CDR3 length is 13 residues. Germline assignment: CDR1 MNHNS and CDR2 SASEGT. CDR3 sequence (DNA): TGTGCCATCGTCCACTCCGGGGCTAGCGGACAGTTCTTC. It specifies CAIVHSGASGQFF.

On this clone: The same CDR3 also results from other DNA sequences found in this sample. The chain links TRBV7-9 to TRBJ1-3; D is ambiguous. The CDR3 contains 12 residues. V lost 0 bases, J lost 4 bases, and 1 base lay in between. Germline values: CDR1 SEHNR, CDR2 FQNEAQ (reference sequence). For the CDR3, the DNA is TGTGCCAGCAGCTTAGCAGGAAACACCATATATTTT. It codes for CASSLAGNTIYF.